The rows below give T cell receptor beta chains drawn from one sample of a study of shared clonotypes between healthy human individuals. The protocol was immunoSEQ multiplex PCR, while the TCRdb copy is restricted to in-frame clones and leaves out a portion. The sample includes under 1,900,000 clones, just under 99% of them seen just once. Sample: naive CD4+ T cells sorted from blood. The source is a man aged 25 to 40 in good health. The CDR3 runs from the conserved cysteine through the conserved F or W. D genes are given only for firm matches. Not all rows give a size; the values are once, few, many and, for expanded clones, a class.

v_gene	abundance	d_gene	len	j_gene	CDR3nt	CDR3aa
TRBV6-5	NA	TRBD2	15	TRBJ2-1	TGTGCCAGCTCACGCGGGAGTCACTCCTACAATGAGCAGTTCTTC	CASSRGSHSYNEQFF
TRBV5-6	NA	NA	13	TRBJ2-1	TGTGCCAGCAGCTTCACCAGTTACCATGAGCAGTTCTTC	CASSFTSYHEQFF
TRBV7-2	NA	TRBD2	15	TRBJ2-1	TGTGCCAGCAGCTTAGTCTCCTCGGGGGGCAATGAGCAGTTCTTC	CASSLVSSGGNEQFF
TRBV6-5	NA	NA	11	TRBJ2-7	TGTGCAGGTTGGAGCTCCTACGAGCAGTACTTC	CAGWSSYEQYF
TRBV5-4	NA	NA	16	TRBJ2-7	TGTGCCAGCAGCTCGGCAGGGGGGACGTCGGGTTACGAGCAGTACTTC	CASSSAGGTSGYEQYF
TRBV7-2	NA	NA	18	TRBJ1-4	TGTGCCAGCAGCTTTGAGGTCGGTTCAGCCGCTTTGGGTGAAAAACTGTTTTTT	CASSFEVGSAALGEKLFF
TRBV6-5	NA	NA	15	TRBJ1-5	TGTGCCAGCAGTAGGACATATCGGGGCAATCAGCCCCAGCATTTT	CASSRTYRGNQPQHF
TRBV27	NA	TRBD2	13	TRBJ2-7	TGTGCCAGCAGACCTAGCGGGACCTACGAGCAGTACTTC	CASRPSGTYEQYF
TRBV10-3	NA	TRBD2	15	TRBJ2-1	TGTGCCATCAGTGAGTCTACTAGCGGGACCAATGAGCAGTTCTTC	CAISESTSGTNEQFF
TRBV28	NA	NA	12	TRBJ2-1	TGTGCCAGCAGTCAACAGTGGAATGAGCAGTTCTTC	CASSQQWNEQFF
TRBV13	NA	NA	12	TRBJ2-7	TGTGCCAGCAGCTTCAGTGAGAACGAGCAGTACTTC	CASSFSENEQYF
TRBV7-9	NA	TRBD2	17	TRBJ2-3	TGTGCCAGCAGCAAAACTAGCGGGAGGGCCTCGACAGATACGCAGTATTTT	CASSKTSGRASTDTQYF
TRBV9	NA	TRBD2	15	TRBJ2-3	TGTGCCAGCAGCGTCATGGCGGGAGGGTGGGATACGCAGTATTTT	CASSVMAGGWDTQYF
TRBV7-7	NA	NA	14	TRBJ2-2	TGTGCTAGCACCACTGGGCCGTCGACCGGGGAGCTGTTTTTT	CASTTGPSTGELFF
TRBV6-5	NA	NA	16	TRBJ1-2	TGTGCCAGCAGTTACTCGAGGGGCAGCCTAAACTATGGCTACACCTTC	CASSYSRGSLNYGYTF
TRBV27	NA	NA	15	TRBJ2-4	TGTGCCAGCAGTTTATCGAGGGGCGCCAAAAACATTCAGTACTTC	CASSLSRGAKNIQYF
TRBV7-8	NA	TRBD1	14	TRBJ1-2	TGTGCCAGCCTCTTGGACAGGGGGCGAGGTGGCTACACCTTC	CASLLDRGRGGYTF
TRBV19	NA	NA	13	TRBJ2-7	TGTGCCAGTAGTATCGCAGAGACCTACGAGCAGTACTTC	CASSIAETYEQYF
TRBV5-1	NA	NA	16	TRBJ2-6	TGCGCCAGCAGCTTAACAGGGAGCACTGGGGCCAACGTCCTGACTTTC	CASSLTGSTGANVLTF
TRBV6-1	NA	NA	15	TRBJ1-2	TGTGCCAGCAGTGAAGCGTTAGCACGACTTTATGGCTACACCTTC	CASSEALARLYGYTF
TRBV4-3	NA	TRBD1	16	TRBJ2-7	TGCGCCAGCAGCCAGGCAAATCACAGGGGGCACTACGAGCAGTACTTC	CASSQANHRGHYEQYF
TRBV4-3	NA	TRBD1	16	TRBJ1-4	TGCGCCAGCAGCCCGACCGGCGACAGGGGCGGTGAAAAACTGTTTTTT	CASSPTGDRGGEKLFF
TRBV28	NA	NA	14	TRBJ2-3	TGTGCCAGCATCTCAAGGGGGAGCACAGATACGCAGTATTTT	CASISRGSTDTQYF
TRBV6-5	NA	TRBD2	15	TRBJ2-1	TGTGCCAGCAGTCCGGGACTAGCGGGAGTCGGTGAGCAGTTCTTC	CASSPGLAGVGEQFF
TRBV5-1	once	NA	14	TRBJ2-5	TGCGCCAGCAGTCTGATGGGTAGGCAAGAGACCCAGTACTTC	CASSLMGRQETQYF
TRBV29-1	NA	NA	14	TRBJ2-2	TGCAGCGCCGGACCTAATACCGTCCCCGGGGAGCTGTTTTTT	CSAGPNTVPGELFF
TRBV6-6	NA	NA	13	TRBJ2-2	TGTGCCAGCAGTTACCCCGACCCCCGGGAGCTGTTTTTT	CASSYPDPRELFF
TRBV28	NA	TRBD2	17	TRBJ2-3	TGTGCCAGCAGTTCGGACAGTAGCGGGAGGGCCGATGATACGCAGTATTTT	CASSSDSSGRADDTQYF
TRBV5-6	NA	TRBD2	15	TRBJ2-3	TGTGCCAGCAGCTTGCTAGCGGTAGCGGGAGTTCGCCGGTATTTT	CASSLLAVAGVRRYF
TRBV10-3	NA	NA	13	TRBJ1-4	TGTGCCATATCGCAGGGACAAGATGAAAAACTGTTTTTT	CAISQGQDEKLFF
TRBV11-3	once	NA	14	TRBJ2-1	TGTGCCAGCAGCTTGGGACTAGGGGGCGATGAGCAGTTCTTC	CASSLGLGGDEQFF